This entry lists 17 T cell receptor beta chains sequenced from one sample in a study of blood T cell repertoires in COVID-19. The method was immunoSEQ multiplex PCR; TCRdb's version includes in-frame clones alone and lacks a portion of them. The repertoire holds about 75,000 clones, about nine tenths seen once, with over 35% in the top ten. Sequenced: peripheral blood. These receptors originate from a human donor in a cohort sampled during active COVID-19.

This clone appeared a few times. The chain is built from TRBV7-2 and TRBJ1-3, with D unclear. Trimming removed 4 bases at V and 2 bases at J, with 9 bases between. The germline V gene encodes CDR1 SGHTA and CDR2 FQGNSA. CDR3 length: 14 amino acids. CDR3 coding DNA: TGTGCCAGCAGCTCCGGAGTGGCTGGAAACACCATATATTTT. Its translation: CASSSGVAGNTIYF.

This clone showed up just once. The chain combines TRBV7-6 with TRBJ1-5; D is uncertain. This CDR3 has 15 amino acids. Germline loops: CDR1 SGHVS, CDR2 FNYEAQ. The ends were cut back, 0 bases at V and 0 bases at J, with 6 bases in the middle. The CDR3 reads CASSLAAYSNQPQHF. The DNA of the CDR3 is TGTGCCAGCAGCTTAGCTGCGTATAGCAATCAGCCCCAGCATTTT.

J is TRBJ1-5 and V is TRBV18; 10 bases line up with TRBD1. Trimming cost V 2 bases and J 6 bases; bases outside gene matches: 10. This CDR3 spans 17 amino acids. From germline, CDR1 is KGHSH and CDR2 LQKENI. CDR3 in DNA: TGTGCCAGCTCACCAGTCAGGGGACAGGGGTATTCTCAGCCCCAGCATTTT. Encoded protein: CASSPVRGQGYSQPQHF.

CDR3: CASSLGDRVVEKLFF. As DNA, the CDR3 is TGCGCCAGCAGCTTGGGGGACAGGGTGGTGGAAAAACTGTTTTTT. The chain employs TRBV5-1 and TRBJ1-4; 9 bases are a match to TRBD1. With V trimmed by 0 bases and J by 8 bases, 5 bases remained unmatched. The CDR3 sequence is 15 residues long. CDR1 is SGHRS, CDR2 YFSETQ, per germline.

This clone appeared a few times. The chain uses TRBV18 and TRBJ1-5; the match to TRBD1 covers 9 bases. The V and J ends lost 6 bases and 7 bases, in that order; junction bases with no gene match: 7. CDR3 length: 14 residues. Germline V gives CDR1 KGHSH, CDR2 LQKENI. CDR3 sequence reads: CASSQQGAGQPQHF. Written as DNA, the CDR3 is TGTGCCAGCTCCCAACAGGGGGCTGGACAGCCCCAGCATTTT.

V is TRBV18 and J is TRBJ1-2, with TRBD1 matching 9 bases. After removal of 0 bases from V and 7 bases from J, the junction contained 9 bases not matched to a gene. This CDR3 comprises 16 residues. Germline CDR1 is KGHSH and CDR2 is LQKENI. This CDR3 reads CASSPPTGTGHGGYTF. The DNA for the CDR3 is TGTGCCAGCTCACCACCAACCGGGACAGGGCATGGTGGCTACACCTTC. Drawing the rest from reference TRBV18 and TRBJ1-2, the complete variable domain is NAGVMQNPRHLVRRRGQEARLRCSPMKGHSHVYWYRQLPEEGLKFMVYLQKENIIDESGMPKERFSAEFPKEGPSILRIQQVVRGDSAAYFCASSPPTGTGHGGYTFGSGTRLTVV.

V gene TRBV19 combines with J gene TRBJ2-6; D remains unclear. V lost 5 bases and J 0 bases, leaving 8 bases between the germline ends. The CDR3 covers 15 residues. Germline V gene data show CDR1 as LNHDA and CDR2 as SQIVND (reference sequence). CDR3 in amino acids: CASSPLNSGANVLTF. As DNA, the CDR3 is TGTGCCAGTAGTCCCCTAAACTCTGGGGCCAACGTCCTGACTTTC.

The CDR3 is CASSWVRVQPQHF. Here the CDR3 DNA reads TGTGCCAGCAGTTGGGTGAGGGTTCAGCCCCAGCATTTT. The chain employs TRBV6-2 or TRBV6-3 and TRBJ1-5; no definite D call. Germline CDR1 is MNHEY and CDR2 is SVGEGT. The CDR3 is 13 residues long. V was cut by 4 bases and J by 6 bases, with 10 bases left in between.

The rearrangement joins TRBV27 to TRBJ2-1; D is possibly TRBD2 (5 bases). Germline V gene lookup returns CDR1 MNHEY and CDR2 SMNVEV (reference sequence). The CDR3 contains 14 residues. The germline V and J ends were trimmed by 1 base and 5 bases, with 9 bases remaining between them. CDR3 region: CASSLFGSNNEQFF. The DNA of the CDR3 is TGTGCCAGCAGTTTATTTGGGAGTAACAATGAGCAGTTCTTC.

CDR3 in amino acids: CASSPLAGAGETQYF. The CDR3 bases are TGCGCCAGCAGCCCGTTAGCGGGAGCTGGAGAGACCCAGTACTTC. The chain combines TRBV5-1 with TRBJ2-5, with 9 nucleotides matching TRBD2. CDR1 is SGHRS, CDR2 YFSETQ, per germline. The length of the CDR3 is 15 residues. The trim removed 4 bases at V and 4 bases at J, leaving 8 bases unmatched.

This clone was picked up one time. J is TRBJ2-3 and V is TRBV10-3; D not certain. Germline V gene lookup returns CDR1 ENHRY and CDR2 SYGVKD. V lost 0 bases and J lost 0, with 7 bases in between. There are 15 residues in the CDR3. The CDR3 DNA is TGTGCCATCAGTGAGTCCACATTAAGCACAGATACGCAGTATTTT. Translating it yields CAISESTLSTDTQYF.

The rearrangement uses TRBV28 and TRBJ1-6, with TRBD1 identical over 8 bases. The V gene's germline CDR1 is MDHEN and CDR2 SYDVKM. V trimming: 10 bases; J trimming: 5 bases; junction bases outside the gene matches: 7. The length of the CDR3 is 14 residues. CDR3 nucleotide sequence: TGTGCCACCACCGGGACAGGAGATAATTCACCCCTCCACTTT. This sequence encodes CATTGTGDNSPLHF.

The rearrangement joins TRBV7-9 to TRBJ1-3, with 11 bases identical to TRBD1. The J segment lost 0 bases and the V segment lost 4 bases, leaving 5 bases of the junction unmatched. In germline, CDR1 is SEHNR, CDR2 FQNEAQ (reference sequence). CDR3 length: 17 residues. CDR3 protein: CASSSSGTGGSGNTIYF. The CDR3 nucleotides read TGTGCCAGCAGCTCCTCCGGGACAGGGGGCTCTGGAAACACCATATATTTT.

The V and J genes are TRBV14 and TRBJ2-3; 8 nucleotides agree with TRBD2. The CDR3 covers 18 residues. Germline values: CDR1 SGHDN, CDR2 FVKESK. V lost 0 bases and J lost 4; bases outside the gene matches: 12. Here the CDR3 DNA reads TGTGCCAGCAGCCAAGAAGGGCTTAGGGCGGGAGGCGCAGATACGCAGTATTTT. Amino acids: CASSQEGLRAGGADTQYF.

The chain is built from TRBV7-2 and TRBJ1-1, with 10 bases identical to TRBD1. J was trimmed by 5 bases and V by 5 bases; bases with no gene match: 5. This CDR3 is 14 amino acids long. Germline CDR1 is SGHTA and CDR2 is FQGNSA. Here the CDR3 reads CASSTDRGRTEAFF. In nucleotides, the CDR3 is TGTGCCAGCAGCACCGACAGGGGGCGGACTGAAGCTTTCTTT.

This sequence joins TRBV13 and TRBJ2-1, with TRBD1 matching 8 bases. V shed 8 bases and J 5 bases; nucleotides not matched to a gene: 8. The CDR3 has 14 residues. CDR1 and CDR2 (germline): PRHDT, FYEKMQ (reference sequence). The CDR3 is CASGQGRADNEQFF. The CDR3 DNA reads TGTGCCAGCGGACAGGGACGGGCCGACAATGAGCAGTTCTTC.

The chain employs TRBV5-6 and TRBJ1-4; 11 nucleotides line up with TRBD1. Looked up from germline, CDR1 is SGHDT and CDR2 is YYEEEE. The CDR3 has 15 residues. The V and J ends lost 5 bases and 9 bases, in that order; junction bases with no gene match: 9. The CDR3 sequence is CASSSRDRGIKKLFF. CDR3 sequence (DNA): TGTGCCAGCAGTAGCCGGGACAGGGGGATTAAAAAACTGTTTTTT.